One and the same sample provided the 19 T cell receptor beta chains below, sequenced in a study of T cells after yellow fever vaccination. TCRdb recomputed calls from the 5' RACE reads with MiXCR, one row per CDR3 protein. This table holds roughly 520,000 distinct CDR3 sequences, around a fifth found once. The starting material was PBMCs, obtained roughly 23 days after the first yellow fever vaccination. The receptors shown here come from a young man who received the YFV17D yellow fever vaccine.

V and J are TRBV10-3 and TRBJ1-6; possibly TRBD1 for D (6 bases). The germline CDR1 and CDR2 sequences are ENHRY and SYGVKD. This CDR3 contains 15 residues. Between the trimmed V and J ends, which lost 3 bases and 9 bases, there was a span of 15 bases. CDR3 amino acids: CAISDGGLLSSPLHF. The CDR3 nucleotides are TGTGCCATCAGTGACGGGGGCTTGTTAAGTTCACCCCTCCACTTT.

V and J are TRBV5-6 and TRBJ2-4; 7 bases match TRBD1. CDR3 length: 14 amino acids. Per the germline V gene, CDR1 is SGHDT and CDR2 is YYEEEE. Trimming at V came to 2 bases and at J to 6 bases, leaving 5 bases not matched to a gene. The DNA of the CDR3 is TGTGCCAGCAGCTTTGACAGGGTGGGAAACATTCAGTACTTC. This encodes CASSFDRVGNIQYF.

The rearrangement joins TRBV5-1 to TRBJ2-4; TRBD1 might be the D (5 bases). Looked up from germline, CDR1 is SGHRS and CDR2 is YFSETQ. The CDR3 spans 14 residues. Trimming took 3 bases from V and 3 from J, leaving 10 bases between them. CDR3 region: CASSYTGSKNIQYF. The CDR3 nucleotides read TGCGCCAGCAGCTATACAGGTAGCAAAAACATTCAGTACTTC. Drawing the rest from reference TRBV5-1 and TRBJ2-4, the complete variable domain is KAGVTQTPRYLIKTRGQQVTLSCSPISGHRSVSWYQQTPGQGLQFLFEYFSETQRNKGNFPGRFSGRQFSNSRSEMNVSTLELGDSALYLCASSYTGSKNIQYFGAGTRLSVL.

This clonotype has a handful of counts. The chain is built from TRBV29-1 and TRBJ1-2; 9 positions match TRBD1. Germline V gene data show CDR1 as SQVTM and CDR2 as ANQGSEA. The CDR3 totals 13 residues. V trimming: 0 bases; J trimming: 4 bases; junction bases outside the gene matches: 0. CDR3 amino acids: CSVEEDRGYGYTF. The CDR3 nucleotides are TGCAGCGTTGAAGAGGACAGGGGCTATGGCTACACCTTC.

This clonotype was detected only a few times. The chain recombines TRBV6-5 with TRBJ2-1, with 7 bases identical to TRBD2. The CDR3 runs 18 residues. Germline-derived CDR1 and CDR2 are MNHEY and SVGAGI. After removal of 0 bases from V and 4 bases from J, the junction contained 12 bases not matched to a gene. The CDR3 bases are TGTGCCAGCAGTTACTCTAGTGGCTCCGGGCGGGAGTACAATGAGCAGTTCTTC. It specifies CASSYSSGSGREYNEQFF.

This chain joins TRBV4-1 and TRBJ1-4, with 12 bases aligning to TRBD1. CDR3 length: 15 residues. Looked up from germline, CDR1 is MGHRA and CDR2 is YSYEKL. The junction had 8 bases not matched to a gene; V was cut back by 3 bases and J by 12 bases. The CDR3 region has the DNA TGCGCCAGCAGCCAGGCTGGGACAGGGGGCGCAGAACTGTTTTTT. Amino acids: CASSQAGTGGAELFF.

This clonotype occurred a few times. V and J are TRBV28 and TRBJ2-2, with a possible D match to TRBD2 (5 bases). Per germline, CDR1 MDHEN and CDR2 SYDVKM. This CDR3 spans 14 amino acids. V was shortened by 3 bases and J by 7 bases, with 12 bases between the two germline ends. CDR3 protein: CASSLLGGHGELFF. DNA for the CDR3: TGTGCCAGCAGTTTGCTCGGAGGTCACGGGGAGCTGTTTTTT.

The chain recombines TRBV9 with TRBJ1-2, with 7 nucleotides matching TRBD1. The CDR3 is 14 residues long. V was pared by 4 bases and J by 7 bases, with 10 bases of the junction left unmatched. Germline CDR1 is SGDLS and CDR2 is YYNGEE. The CDR3 sequence: CASSITTGVGGYTF. In DNA, the CDR3 is TGTGCCAGCAGCATAACTACAGGGGTTGGTGGCTACACCTTC.

This clonotype turned up a few times. The V and J genes are TRBV5-5 and TRBJ2-7, with 9 bases fitting TRBD1. V dropped 2 bases and J dropped 11; count of bases not matched to a gene: 5. The CDR3 sequence is 12 residues long. Germline values: CDR1 SGHKS, CDR2 YYEKEE (reference sequence). CDR3 nucleotides: TGTGCCAGCAGCTTTGACCGGGACAGGGAGTACGTC. Protein sequence: CASSFDRDREYV.

The chain has TRBV9 and TRBJ2-1; TRBD1 aligns across 10 bases. Germline lookup yields CDR1 SGDLS and CDR2 YYNGEE. J gave up 6 bases and V 4 bases, and 10 bases lay outside the gene matches. There are 16 residues in the CDR3. Written as DNA, the CDR3 is TGTGCCAGCAGCACTGGGGGACAGGGGACCGCCAATGAGCAGTTCTTC. Translated, it gives CASSTGGQGTANEQFF.

The rearrangement joins TRBV20-1 to TRBJ1-1, with D maybe TRBD1 (5 bases). The CDR3 sequence is 13 residues long. V was cut by 2 bases and J by 1 base, with 8 bases left in between. Germline loops: CDR1 DFQATT, CDR2 SNEGSKA (reference sequence). The CDR3 region has the DNA TGCAGTGCTAGACCAGACAGGAACACTGAAGCTTTCTTT. Protein: CSARPDRNTEAFF.

A few counts support this clonotype. This chain links TRBV6-5 with TRBJ1-1, with D possibly matching TRBD1 (6 bases). The germline V gene encodes CDR1 MNHEY and CDR2 SVGAGI. The length of the CDR3 is 13 residues. V was trimmed by 4 bases and J by 5 bases, leaving 11 bases between them. CDR3 sequence (DNA): TGTGCCAGCAGTTTTACACAGGGAACTGAAGCTTTCTTT. Its protein is CASSFTQGTEAFF.

This sequence joins TRBV18 and TRBJ1-1; the D is unclear. The V gene lost 3 bases and the J gene lost 0 bases, with 11 bases spanning the gap. Germline V gives CDR1 KGHSH, CDR2 LQKENI. CDR3 length: 15 residues. CDR3 sequence reads: CASSPAAVMNTEAFF. Here the CDR3 DNA reads TGTGCCAGCTCACCGGCGGCGGTCATGAACACTGAAGCTTTCTTT.

This chain joins TRBV28 and TRBJ1-2, with 7 bases that match TRBD1. J lost 4 bases, V lost 6 bases, and 5 bases had no gene match. The CDR3 has 13 amino acids. Looked up from germline, CDR1 is MDHEN and CDR2 is SYDVKM. For the CDR3, the DNA is TGTGCCAGCAGGCCGGGACAGACCTATGGCTACACCTTC. This encodes CASRPGQTYGYTF.

This clonotype was counted a few times. In nucleotides, the CDR3 is TGCGCCAGCAGTGATCGGCAGACGCAGTATACCTACGAGCAGTACGTC. Residues: CASSDRQTQYTYEQYV. The V call is TRBV10-2, the J call TRBJ2-7; no clear D. V was shortened by 3 bases and J by 2 bases, with 17 bases between the two germline ends. The CDR3 spans 16 residues. Per the germline V gene, CDR1 is WSHSY and CDR2 is SAAADI.

This clonotype was counted a few times. This chain joins TRBV6-1 and TRBJ1-6; 7 bases are shared with TRBD1. Germline CDR1 MNHNS, CDR2 SASEGT. The CDR3 sequence is 14 residues long. V shed 6 bases, J shed 10 bases, and the junction held 9 bases outside the gene matches. CDR3 DNA: TGTGCCAGCAGCTTGACAGGGTCAGGATCACCCCTCCACTTT. This gives the protein CASSLTGSGSPLHF.

The chain joins TRBV27 to TRBJ2-1; D remains ambiguous. This CDR3 region has 12 residues. V dropped 2 bases and J dropped 7 bases, with 6 bases sitting between them. From germline, CDR1 is MNHEY and CDR2 SMNVEV (reference sequence). The CDR3 sequence: CASSLGKNEQFF. CDR3 bases: TGTGCCAGCAGTTTAGGCAAGAATGAGCAGTTCTTC.

The rearrangement uses TRBV7-9 and TRBJ2-7; either TRBD1 or TRBD2 may fit D (6 bases each). Trimming took 1 base from V and 4 from J, leaving 11 bases between them. This CDR3 has 14 amino acids. Germline loops: CDR1 SEHNR, CDR2 FQNEAQ (reference sequence). The CDR3 sequence is CASSLDGGLYEQYF. In nucleotides, the CDR3 is TGTGCCAGCAGCTTAGACGGGGGCCTGTACGAGCAGTACTTC. Variable domain in full (rest from reference TRBV7-9 and TRBJ2-7): DTGVSQNPRHKITKRGQNVTFRCDPISEHNRLYWYRQTLGQGPEFLTYFQNEAQLEKSRLLSDRFSAERPKGSFSTLEIQRTEQGDSAMYLCASSLDGGLYEQYFGPGTRLTVT.

V and J are TRBV6-6 and TRBJ2-1; TRBD1 matches at 7 bases. The V segment lost 5 bases and the J segment 13 bases; nucleotides outside the gene matches: 8. The germline V gene encodes CDR1 MNHNY and CDR2 SVGAGI (reference sequence). This CDR3 spans 12 amino acids. CDR3 amino acids: CASSLFRDRQFF. The DNA of the CDR3 is TGTGCCAGCAGTCTCTTCCGGGACAGACAGTTCTTC.